The 15 T cell receptor beta chains in this list originate from one sample, sequenced in a study of CXCR3-negative and CXCR3-positive naive CD8 T cells (dated by TCRdb to between 2017 and 2020). Antigen specificity for these receptors is unknown. TCRdb names NextSeq 550 as the instrument used. The Human TCR Profiling Kit (MiLaboratory) was used to prepare UMI-labeled 5' RACE TRB cDNA libraries. TCRdb reprocessed the reads, and each CDR3 protein sequence is entered once, without DNA. This sample's table lists some 150,000 distinct CDR3 sequences. The biggest ten clones account for 0.41% of the sample. Overall study results and their limits: TRB CDR3s from CXCR3-positive naive cells showed higher hydrophobicity (lower Kidera factor 4), lower energy, and higher strength and volume indices than CXCR3-negative naive cells.

The sequenced sample consisted of naive CXCR3+ CD8+ T cells from blood. The cell subset or site label on this specimen signifies: CD45RO-CCR7+CD27+CD95- naive CD8+ T cells expressing CXCR3 (TNR3+). These receptors were collected from a human donor in good health. Some clones in this sample may be carry-over from other donors' samples.

V usage is TRBV24-1 and J usage is TRBJ2-7. The CDR3 consists of 12 residues. Per germline, CDR1 KGHDR and CDR2 SFDVKD. CDR3 residues: CATSEGNYEQYF.

V and J are TRBV4-1 and TRBJ2-5; TCRdb picks TRBD1, but there is no DNA to check that call. Germline CDR1 reads MGHRA; CDR2 reads YSYEKL. The CDR3 runs to 15 residues. The CDR3 protein is CASSQRYRAQETQYF.

V usage is TRBV7-9 and J usage is TRBJ2-5; TCRdb picks TRBD1, but there is no DNA to check that call. The CDR3 consists of 15 residues. CDR1 is SEHNR and CDR2 is FQNEAQ in the germline V gene (reference sequence). CDR3: CASSPEPGAEETQYF.

The gene calls are TRBV7-8 and TRBJ1-3; TCRdb gives TRBD1 as the D gene, but with no DNA this cannot be confirmed. In germline, CDR1 is SGHVS, CDR2 FQNEAQ. The CDR3 spans 17 residues. The CDR3 spells CASSLFPTDMTGNTIYF.

The gene calls are TRBV6-5 and TRBJ2-7; no DNA is available, so the TRBD2 call from TCRdb remains unchecked. This CDR3 region has 15 residues. Germline V gene lookup returns CDR1 MNHEY and CDR2 SVGAGI. The CDR3 sequence is CASSSTGGVVDEQYF.

The V call is TRBV7-2, the J call TRBJ1-5. Looked up from germline, CDR1 is SGHTA and CDR2 is FQGNSA. This CDR3 contains 14 residues. CDR3 sequence reads: CASNLPEYNQPQHF. Supplemented by reference TRBV7-2 and TRBJ1-5, the full variable domain reads GAGVSQSPSNKVTEKGKDVELRCDPISGHTALYWYRQSLGQGLEFLIYFQGNSAPDKSGLPSDRFSAERTGGSVSTLTIQRTQQEDSAVYLCASNLPEYNQPQHFGDGTRLSIL.

The chain joins TRBV24-1 to TRBJ2-1. The CDR3 length is 15 residues. The germline gives CDR1 KGHDR, CDR2 SFDVKD. The CDR3: CATSDYQSSYNEQFF.

V is TRBV5-1 and J is TRBJ2-5; without DNA, the TCRdb call of TRBD1 cannot be checked. This CDR3 comprises 14 residues. CDR1 is SGHRS, CDR2 YFSETQ, per germline. CDR3 residues: CASSFTGEGETQYF.

The chain combines TRBV7-8 with TRBJ2-2; checking the TCRdb D call of TRBD1 is not possible without DNA. CDR1 and CDR2 (germline): SGHVS, FQNEAQ. The CDR3 covers 16 residues. The CDR3 loop is CASSLRDRSYTGELFF.

The genes are TRBV5-1 and TRBJ2-3. From germline, CDR1 is SGHRS and CDR2 YFSETQ. The CDR3 spans 14 residues. The chain's CDR3 is CASSFVQSTDTQYF.

The J gene is TRBJ2-5, the V gene TRBV7-9; there is no DNA to check the TCRdb D call of TRBD1. In germline, CDR1 is SEHNR, CDR2 FQNEAQ (reference sequence). The CDR3 contains 15 residues. CDR3 residues: CASSPTDRGQETQYF.

The V and J genes are TRBV15 and TRBJ2-7. The CDR3 has 14 residues. CDR1 and CDR2 (germline): LNHNV, YYDKDF (reference sequence). The CDR3 loop reads CATSRVLGLDEQYF. Full variable domain (outside the CDR3, taken from reference TRBV15 and TRBJ2-7): DAMVIQNPRYQVTQFGKPVTLSCSQTLNHNVMYWYQQKSSQAPKLLFHYYDKDFNNEADTPDNFQSRRPNTSFCFLDIRSPGLGDTAMYLCATSRVLGLDEQYFGPGTRLTVT.

J is TRBJ2-1 and V is TRBV29-1; TCRdb reports TRBD1, a call that lacks DNA to check it against. Per the germline V gene, CDR1 is SQVTM and CDR2 is ANQGSEA. The CDR3 covers 14 residues. CDR3 sequence: CSVVGGAGANEQFF.

The V call is TRBV6-6, the J call TRBJ2-2. This CDR3 is built from 13 residues. Germline CDR1 is MNHNY and CDR2 is SVGAGI (reference sequence). This chain's CDR3 is CASSYSGPGELFF.

The V gene is TRBV29-1, the J gene TRBJ2-2; checking the TCRdb D call of TRBD1 is not possible without DNA. CDR3 length: 13 amino acids. In germline, CDR1 is SQVTM, CDR2 ANQGSEA. CDR3 sequence reads: CSVEGTGAGELFF.